Shown below are 31 T cell receptor beta chains from a single sample sequenced in a study of blood T cells in healthy people across ages. Through a sample-barcoded 5' primer and a J-beta primer mix, a second PCR was run for roughly 7 to 12 cycles. MiXCR, applied by TCRdb to the 5' RACE reads, yields one record per CDR3 protein. This sample has 1.5 million to 2 million distinct CDR3 sequences; 28% occur once, and the top ten carry more than 6%. The sequencing input was blood. The source of these receptors is a woman in her 30s in good health.

The CDR3 here is CASSPLTGREFTEAFF. Written as DNA, the CDR3 is TGTGCCAGCAGCCCTCTGACAGGGAGAGAGTTCACTGAAGCTTTCTTT. This chain joins TRBV5-6 and TRBJ1-1, with 7 bases aligning to TRBD1. The germline V gene encodes CDR1 SGHDT and CDR2 YYEEEE. V lost 4 bases, J lost 4 bases, and 13 bases stayed unmatched. This CDR3 region has 16 residues.

This clonotype has a count of ten or more. In DNA form, the CDR3 reads TGCAGTGCTAGGAGGGAGCCCTACAATGAGCAGTTCTTC. It translates to CSARREPYNEQFF. V gene TRBV20-1 combines with J gene TRBJ2-1, with D perhaps matching TRBD2 (5 bases). Germline V gene data show CDR1 as DFQATT and CDR2 as SNEGSKA (reference sequence). The V end lost 3 bases, the J end lost 2 bases, and 8 bases lay between the germline ends. The CDR3 extends over 13 amino acids.

This sequence joins TRBV20-1 and TRBJ2-3; D not certain. This CDR3 comprises 16 residues. CDR1 is DFQATT, CDR2 SNEGSKA, per germline (reference sequence). V lost 0 bases, J lost 0 bases, and 13 bases lay in between. The CDR3 spells CSARDFSYASTDTQYF. Here the CDR3 DNA reads TGCAGTGCTAGAGATTTCAGCTACGCTAGCACAGATACGCAGTATTTT.

This clonotype has a handful of counts. The chain joins TRBV7-9 to TRBJ2-7; 7 nucleotides match TRBD2. The CDR3 is 16 amino acids. Unmatched junction bases numbered 11, after V lost 5 bases and J lost 1 base. Germline CDR1 reads SEHNR; CDR2 reads FQNEAQ (reference sequence). CDR3 amino acids: CASSPPRASGSYEQYF. For the CDR3, the DNA is TGTGCCAGCAGCCCGCCAAGGGCTAGCGGATCCTACGAGCAGTACTTC.

This clonotype was recorded at least ten times. The J gene is TRBJ2-1, the V gene TRBV5-1; maybe TRBD2 (6 bases). The CDR3 length is 16 residues. CDR1 and CDR2 from the germline V gene are SGHRS and YFSETQ. V gave up 0 bases and J gave up 1 base, with 11 bases separating them. The CDR3: CASSLGAGLSYNEQFF. CDR3 DNA sequence: TGCGCCAGCAGCTTGGGGGCGGGGTTGTCCTACAATGAGCAGTTCTTC.

This chain links TRBV9 with TRBJ2-3; D gene unclear. V dropped 4 bases and J dropped 2 bases, with 20 bases sitting between them. Germline-derived CDR1 and CDR2 are SGDLS and YYNGEE. The CDR3 has 17 amino acids. The CDR3 DNA sequence: TGTGCCAGCAGCCGGCAACGGAGACCGACTGACACAGATACGCAGTATTTT. It yields the protein CASSRQRRPTDTDTQYF. The full variable domain, rest sourced from reference TRBV9 and TRBJ2-3, is DSGVTQTPKHLITATGQRVTLRCSPRSGDLSVYWYQQSLDQGLQFLIQYYNGEERAKGNILERFSAQQFPDLHSELNLSSLELGDSALYFCASSRQRRPTDTDTQYFGPGTRLTVL.

The V and J genes are TRBV7-2 and TRBJ1-2, with D unclear. V was shortened by 1 base and J by 4 bases, with 16 bases between the two germline ends. This CDR3 is built from 16 residues. CDR1 and CDR2 from the germline V gene are SGHTA and FQGNSA. The CDR3: CASSLESSVGPYGYTF. CDR3 DNA sequence: TGTGCCAGCAGCTTAGAGAGTTCGGTTGGCCCCTATGGCTACACCTTC.

This clonotype has just a few counts. The rearrangement links TRBV10-3 to TRBJ1-3; D is perhaps TRBD1 (5 bases). CDR1 and CDR2 from the germline V gene are ENHRY and SYGVKD. V was pared by 0 bases and J by 0 bases, with 6 bases between. The CDR3 is 15 residues long. The DNA of the CDR3 is TGTGCCATCAGTGAGTCCCAGGGCTCTGGAAACACCATATATTTT. It translates to CAISESQGSGNTIYF.

This clonotype was detected only once. This chain uses TRBV12-3 or TRBV12-4 with TRBJ2-1; 12 nucleotides line up with TRBD2. The end of the DNA is better explained by TRBJ2-7, so the J call may be wrong. CDR3 size: 19 residues. The chain's CDR3 is CASSFLWASGRATDNEQYF. The CDR3 region has the DNA TGTGCCAGCAGTTTCCTTTGGGCTAGCGGGAGGGCCACCGACAATGAGCAGTACTTC.

This clonotype was seen at least ten times. V is TRBV7-2 and J is TRBJ2-5, with TRBD2 identical over 10 bases. Germline CDR1 is SGHTA and CDR2 is FQGNSA. CDR3 length: 15 amino acids. V shed 3 bases and J 6 bases; nucleotides not matched to a gene: 7. CDR3 nucleotide sequence: TGTGCCAGCAGCTTCAGCGGGGGGGCTGTCAAGACCCAGTACTTC. It encodes CASSFSGGAVKTQYF.

This clonotype was counted only a few times. The V and J genes are TRBV7-2 and TRBJ2-3; D remains ambiguous. This CDR3 is built from 13 residues. The germline V gene has CDR1 SGHTA and CDR2 FQGNSA. V was clipped by 2 bases and J by 4 bases, with 7 bases between them. The DNA of the CDR3 is TGTGCCAGCAGCTTACCGGGCTCAGATACGCAGTATTTT. Its translation: CASSLPGSDTQYF. The full variable domain, its missing parts supplied by reference TRBV7-2 and TRBJ2-3, is GAGVSQSPSNKVTEKGKDVELRCDPISGHTALYWYRQSLGQGLEFLIYFQGNSAPDKSGLPSDRFSAERTGGSVSTLTIQRTQQEDSAVYLCASSLPGSDTQYFGPGTRLTVL.

V and J are TRBV5-1 and TRBJ2-1; 10 bases map to TRBD1. The germline CDR1 and CDR2 sequences are SGHRS and YFSETQ. The CDR3 runs to 15 residues. After removal of 7 bases from V and 7 bases from J, the junction contained 11 bases not matched to a gene. CDR3 bases: TGCGCCAGCGACTTATTCGGGACAGGGGAGAATGAGCAGTTCTTC. Translation: CASDLFGTGENEQFF.

The V gene is TRBV9, the J gene TRBJ2-1, with a tentative D call TRBD2 (6 bases). The CDR3 extends over 13 amino acids. The germline V gene has CDR1 SGDLS and CDR2 YYNGEE. The V end was cut by 3 bases, the J end by 4 bases, with 8 bases between. In DNA, the CDR3 is TGTGCCAGCAGCGGGAGCGGGTACAATGAGCAGTTCTTC. The encoded protein is CASSGSGYNEQFF.

This clonotype has only a few counts. This chain joins TRBV3-1 and TRBJ1-6; D possibly corresponds to TRBD1 (6 bases). V shed 1 base and J shed 10 bases, with 8 bases lying between them. Per germline, CDR1 LGHDT and CDR2 YNNKEL (reference sequence). The CDR3 is made up of 13 amino acids. CDR3 coding DNA: TGTGCCAGCAGCCAAGCAGGGGAATCACCCCTCCACTTT. Amino acid sequence: CASSQAGESPLHF.

The chain couples TRBV15 to TRBJ2-1; 14 bases fit TRBD2. The germline V gene encodes CDR1 LNHNV and CDR2 YYDKDF (reference sequence). The CDR3 has 16 amino acids. J was trimmed by 5 bases and V by 2 bases; bases with no gene match: 2. The CDR3 region has the DNA TGTGCCACCAGCAGATCGGGACTAGCGGGGGACAATGAGCAGTTCTTC. This codes for CATSRSGLAGDNEQFF.

This clonotype was counted only a few times. V and J are TRBV24-1 and TRBJ2-6; 8 positions agree with TRBD1. The germline V gene has CDR1 KGHDR and CDR2 SFDVKD. This CDR3 is built from 17 residues. The V gene end was trimmed by 5 bases and the J gene end by 0 bases; junction bases not matched to a gene: 5. CDR3 nucleotide sequence: TGTGCCACCAGTGGCCAGGGGGCCGACTCTGGGGCCAACGTCCTGACTTTC. Translating it yields CATSGQGADSGANVLTF.

V gene TRBV20-1 combines with J gene TRBJ1-1; D is ambiguous. Germline V gene lookup returns CDR1 DFQATT and CDR2 SNEGSKA (reference sequence). V lost 1 base and J 1 base, leaving 13 bases between the germline ends. This CDR3 region has 15 residues. The CDR3 loop reads CSARGYRPKNTEAFF. The CDR3 DNA sequence: TGCAGTGCTAGAGGTTACCGACCGAAGAACACTGAAGCTTTCTTT.

V usage is TRBV9 and J usage is TRBJ2-5, with 10 bases matching TRBD2. Germline V gives CDR1 SGDLS, CDR2 YYNGEE. CDR3 size: 15 residues. V shed 3 bases, J shed 5 bases, and the junction held 7 bases outside the gene matches. Here the CDR3 DNA reads TGTGCCAGCAGCGAGGCTAGCGGGAGTGTGGAGACCCAGTACTTC. The encoded protein is CASSEASGSVETQYF.

This clonotype was seen repeatedly, ten times or more. The chain joins TRBV10-3 to TRBJ2-7; TRBD1 aligns across 8 bases. Germline V CDR1 and CDR2: ENHRY, SYGVKD. CDR3 length equals 14 residues. Trimming at V came to 5 bases and at J to 2 bases, leaving 5 bases not matched to a gene. For the CDR3, the DNA is TGTGCCATCAGTCCAGACAGGGGAGCCTACGAGCAGTACTTC. The encoded protein is CAISPDRGAYEQYF.

The V call is TRBV5-1, the J call TRBJ1-2, with D unresolved. The CDR3 runs 13 residues. Germline assignment: CDR1 SGHRS and CDR2 YFSETQ. V shed 3 bases and J shed 6 bases, with 12 bases lying between them. As DNA, the CDR3 is TGCGCCAGCAGCTCCGACCTAGGGAATGGCTACACCTTC. Protein product: CASSSDLGNGYTF. The whole variable domain, remainder taken from reference TRBV5-1 and TRBJ1-2, is KAGVTQTPRYLIKTRGQQVTLSCSPISGHRSVSWYQQTPGQGLQFLFEYFSETQRNKGNFPGRFSGRQFSNSRSEMNVSTLELGDSALYLCASSSDLGNGYTFGSGTRLTVV.

This chain connects TRBV5-1 to TRBJ2-1; 12 nucleotides line up with TRBD2. The CDR3 extends over 17 amino acids. The V gene end was trimmed by 4 bases and the J gene end by 5 bases; junction bases not matched to a gene: 10. From germline, CDR1 is SGHRS and CDR2 YFSETQ. The CDR3 loop is CASSPRALAGGNNEQFF. CDR3 DNA sequence: TGCGCCAGCAGCCCCCGGGCCCTAGCGGGAGGGAACAATGAGCAGTTCTTC. Together with reference TRBV5-1 and TRBJ2-1, the CDR3 gives the full variable domain: KAGVTQTPRYLIKTRGQQVTLSCSPISGHRSVSWYQQTPGQGLQFLFEYFSETQRNKGNFPGRFSGRQFSNSRSEMNVSTLELGDSALYLCASSPRALAGGNNEQFFGPGTRLTVL.

Concerning this clonotype: This clone may be a read error of a much larger clone one base away. The V and J genes are TRBV4-1 and TRBJ2-1, with D hard to call. The end of the DNA fits TRBJ2-7 better, so the J call may be wrong. CDR1 is MGHRA, CDR2 YSYEKL, per germline. CDR3 length: 15 residues. The CDR3 loop is CASSQVRSSYNEQYF. The CDR3 bases are TGCGCCAGCAGCCAAGTAAGGAGCTCCTACAATGAGCAGTACTTC.

At least ten counts were recorded for this clonotype. CDR3 DNA sequence: TGTGCCAGCAGTTTAGGGGACAGGGTATCCTACAATGAGCAGTTCTTC. It translates to CASSLGDRVSYNEQFF. The V call is TRBV12-3 or TRBV12-4, the J call TRBJ2-1; TRBD1 matches at 9 bases. There are 16 residues in the CDR3. The V and J ends lost 1 base and 1 base, in that order; junction bases with no gene match: 2.

The chain uses TRBV20-1 and TRBJ2-4, with 10 bases matching TRBD2. Gene TRBJ2-7 matches the end of the DNA better, so the J call may be wrong. The CDR3 runs to 14 residues. Germline CDR1 and CDR2: DFQATT and SNEGSKA (reference sequence). The CDR3, as DNA: TGCAGTGCCTCTGGGACTAGCGCTCCCTACGAGCAGTACTTC. Its translation is CSASGTSAPYEQYF.

The J gene is TRBJ2-1, the V gene TRBV9; 11 bases are a match to TRBD2. Germline CDR1 SGDLS, CDR2 YYNGEE. Trimming removed 4 bases from V and 3 bases from J; junction bases left unmatched: 6. The CDR3 is 16 amino acids. CDR3: CASSIRTSGFYNEQFF. CDR3 nucleotides: TGTGCCAGCAGCATACGGACTAGCGGGTTCTACAATGAGCAGTTCTTC.

This clonotype was counted ten times or more. The rearrangement links TRBV29-1 to TRBJ2-5; TRBD1 is a possible D gene (6 bases). Germline lookup yields CDR1 SQVTM and CDR2 ANQGSEA. Trimming removed 6 bases from V and 5 bases from J, with 10 bases in between. The CDR3 loop spans 11 amino acids. In DNA form, the CDR3 reads TGCAGCGTCCAAACAGGGGAGACCCAGTACTTC. Encoded protein: CSVQTGETQYF. Filled out from reference TRBV29-1 and TRBJ2-5, the complete variable domain reads SAVISQKPSRDICQRGTSLTIQCQVDSQVTMMFWYRQQPGQSLTLIATANQGSEATYESGFVIDKFPISRPNLTFSTLTVSNMSPEDSSIYLCSVQTGETQYFGPGTRLLVL.

The chain has TRBV15 and TRBJ2-3, with D perhaps matching TRBD2 (6 bases). Germline CDR1 and CDR2: LNHNV and YYDKDF (reference sequence). The CDR3 length is 15 residues. V shed 1 base and J shed 0 bases, with 8 bases lying between them. The CDR3 spells CATSRVRESTDTQYF. The DNA for the CDR3 is TGTGCCACCAGCAGAGTACGGGAGAGCACAGATACGCAGTATTTT.

The V and J genes are TRBV12-3 or TRBV12-4 and TRBJ1-2; unclear D gene. Trimming pared 1 base from V and 8 bases from J, leaving 26 bases between. The CDR3 loop spans 18 amino acids. The CDR3 DNA is TGTGCCAGCAGTTTAGGTCCCGGGCTCGGAGAGTCCATTTACGGCTACACCTTC. Protein sequence: CASSLGPGLGESIYGYTF.

This clonotype was seen only a few times. CDR3 protein: CASSFLNEQYF. The CDR3 bases are TGTGCCAGCAGTTTTTTAAATGAGCAGTACTTC. The chain recombines TRBV6-5 with TRBJ2-7; D is uncertain. Germline V CDR1 and CDR2: MNHEY, SVGAGI. The CDR3 length is 11 residues. V was shortened by 4 bases and J by 7 bases, with 8 bases between the two germline ends.

The rearrangement uses TRBV7-9 and TRBJ1-5; D unclear. Trimming stripped 1 base from V and 11 bases from J, with 9 bases between. The germline CDR1 and CDR2 sequences are SEHNR and FQNEAQ (reference sequence). The CDR3 is 12 amino acids. The CDR3 loop is CASSLEGKSQHF. For the CDR3, the DNA is TGTGCCAGCAGCTTAGAGGGAAAGTCCCAGCATTTT.

This clonotype came up a few times. The V gene is TRBV7-2, the J gene TRBJ2-5; 7 bases map to TRBD1. V was pared by 1 base and J by 1 base, with 6 bases of the junction left unmatched. The CDR3 consists of 16 residues. CDR1 and CDR2 from the germline V gene are SGHTA and FQGNSA. CDR3 DNA: TGTGCCAGCAGCTTAGGGGCACAGGGGATCCAAGAGACCCAGTACTTC. This codes for CASSLGAQGIQETQYF.